The entry below gives a single TCR beta chain sequence along with its context. Its antigen is not known. With 4 bases clipped from V and 4 bases from J, the junction kept 5 bases outside the gene matches. The CDR3 consists of 15 residues. Germline V gene sequence: CDR1 LGHNA, CDR2 YSLEER. This specimen comes from a study of T cell responses to AZD1222 COVID-19 vaccine. Study results and limitations: The donor cohort was predominantly white British with a female majority, and clonal diversity may have been underestimated.

The assay was immunoSEQ multiplex PCR, and TCRdb's table has in-frame clones only and misses some. The data hold 95,000 to 110,000 clones, with about 85% observed a single time. The clonotype was recovered from an adult in good health. V gene TRBV4-3 combines with J gene TRBJ2-7, with 12 bases aligning to TRBD2. Here the sequenced sample was peripheral blood, taken on day 0 of AZD1222 vaccination. In DNA form, the CDR3 reads TGCGCCAGCAGCCCCCGGACTAGCGGGATATACGAGCAGTACTTC. Protein: CASSPRTSGIYEQYF.